This T cell receptor (beta chain) was observed in a study of early T cells in non-severe SARS-CoV-2 infection. For the study at large: From unsorted whole blood, bulk RNA was sequenced, and the chains remained unpaired. General study findings and limits: Private and CD4 specificities were missed by VDJdb matching, skewed to anti-spike CD8.

In its sample, this clonotype was seen a few times. Its cognate antigen is unknown. V dropped 3 bases and J dropped 1 base, with 12 bases sitting between them. Germline values: CDR1 SGHRS, CDR2 YFSETQ. The CDR3 sequence is 15 residues long. Individual cDNA molecules were tagged with unique molecular identifiers, the study reported. Using its own MiXCR run on the 5' RACE reads, TCRdb lists one record per CDR3 protein. The sample gives tens of thousands of distinct CDR3 sequences, about 10% of which show up once; 5.9% is in the top ten. The sequence derives from an adult who was a healthcare worker with PCR-confirmed SARS-CoV-2 infection or an uninfected control (not recorded which). This chain connects TRBV5-1 to TRBJ2-3; D gene uncertain. The sample taken for sequencing was whole blood. CDR3 nucleotide sequence: TGCGCCAGCAGCTACTCTTCCCAGGGCACAGATACGCAGTATTTT. Amino acids: CASSYSSQGTDTQYF.